Listed here are 26 T cell receptor beta chains from one sample, sequenced in a study of PD-L1 blockade in urothelial cancer. The repertoire was sequenced with immunoSEQ multiplex PCR; TCRdb's copy has only in-frame clones and lacks some. This table holds about 130,000 clones, about 83% found once. As to time point: peripheral blood 6 weeks after treatment start. Material: PBMCs, obtained around atezolizumab (anti-PD-L1) treatment. These receptors were obtained from a man aged 50 to 59 with urothelial cancer.

This clone has just a few counts. The chain is built from TRBV10-1 and TRBJ2-3, with 7 bases fitting TRBD2. The junction had 8 bases not matched to a gene; V was cut back by 6 bases and J by 2 bases. The CDR3 has 15 residues. Germline V gene data show CDR1 as WNHNN and CDR2 as SYGVQD (reference sequence). Written as DNA, the CDR3 is TGCGCCAGCAGACCCGGGACTACATCCACAGATACGCAGTATTTT. Residues: CASRPGTTSTDTQYF.

This chain joins TRBV30 and TRBJ2-1; D uncertain. The CDR3 spans 11 residues. Germline V gene sequence: CDR1 GTSNPN, CDR2 SVGIG (reference sequence). Trimming took 2 bases from V and 6 from J, leaving 5 bases between them. As DNA, the CDR3 is TGTGCCTGGAGTCTAGGCAATGAGCAGTTCTTC. It encodes CAWSLGNEQFF.

The genes are TRBV5-1 and TRBJ1-6, with D hard to call. Trimming took 0 bases from V and 10 from J, leaving 14 bases between them. The CDR3 is made up of 15 amino acids. Looked up from germline, CDR1 is SGHRS and CDR2 is YFSETQ. CDR3: CASSLVGGMESPLHF. For the CDR3, the DNA is TGCGCCAGCAGCTTGGTTGGAGGAATGGAATCACCCCTCCACTTT.

The chain joins TRBV6-6 to TRBJ1-2, with a possible D match to TRBD1 (5 bases). The CDR3 contains 13 residues. Trimming removed 10 bases at V and 4 bases at J, with 16 bases between. Germline V gene lookup returns CDR1 MNHNY and CDR2 SVGAGI (reference sequence). In DNA, the CDR3 is TGTGCCACAAACCTTGGGGGGAGCTATGGCTACACCTTC. This codes for CATNLGGSYGYTF.

This clone was observed once. The chain employs TRBV5-6 and TRBJ1-1; the D gene is possibly TRBD1 (6 bases). Per the germline V gene, CDR1 is SGHDT and CDR2 is YYEEEE. This CDR3 region has 15 residues. The V gene lost 0 bases and the J gene lost 7 bases, with 16 bases spanning the gap. Written as DNA, the CDR3 is TGTGCCAGCAGCTTGGCCGAGCTTTGGGGGCGTGAAGCTTTCTTT. It codes for CASSLAELWGREAFF. Full variable domain (remainder filled in from reference TRBV5-6 and TRBJ1-1): DAGVTQSPTHLIKTRGQQVTLRCSPKSGHDTVSWYQQALGQGPQFIFQYYEEEERQRGNFPDRFSGHQFPNYSSELNVNALLLGDSALYLCASSLAELWGREAFFGQGTRLTVV.

The chain employs TRBV18 and TRBJ2-1, with 16 nucleotides matching TRBD2. Unmatched junction bases numbered 4, after V lost 3 bases and J lost 11 bases. This CDR3 region has 15 residues. Germline V gene data show CDR1 as KGHSH and CDR2 as LQKENI. The DNA for the CDR3 is TGTGCCAGCTCACCGGGGACTAGCGGGAGGGCGCAGCAGTTCTTC. Encoded protein: CASSPGTSGRAQQFF.

This clone was seen more than once but under ten times. The chain employs TRBV30 and TRBJ1-6, with TRBD1 matching 7 bases. The CDR3 sequence is 13 residues long. The junction had 2 bases not matched to a gene; V was cut back by 3 bases and J by 6 bases. CDR1 is GTSNPN, CDR2 SVGIG, per germline (reference sequence). This CDR3 is CAWRTGPNSPLHF. CDR3 nucleotide sequence: TGTGCCTGGAGGACAGGGCCTAATTCACCCCTCCACTTT.

The genes are TRBV4-2 and TRBJ2-1; a possible D gene is TRBD2 (6 bases). The CDR3 has 15 amino acids. Germline CDR1 is LGHNA and CDR2 is YNFKEQ. Trimming cost V 1 base and J 7 bases, with 14 bases left between them. In DNA form, the CDR3 reads TGTGCCAGCAGCCAAGGGGCGGGAACGGGTAATGAGCAGTTCTTC. Protein product: CASSQGAGTGNEQFF.

The chain recombines TRBV6-6 with TRBJ2-5; TRBD1 is a possible D gene (5 bases). The CDR3 covers 14 residues. The germline V gene has CDR1 MNHNY and CDR2 SVGAGI (reference sequence). Deletions cut 8 bases from V and 5 bases from J, with 18 bases between. CDR3 residues: CASAGQSGRETQYF. In DNA, the CDR3 is TGTGCCAGCGCAGGGCAGTCCGGACGGGAGACCCAGTACTTC.

This clone was seen a handful of times. The chain employs TRBV5-1 and TRBJ2-2, with D possibly matching TRBD1 (5 bases). The germline V gene encodes CDR1 SGHRS and CDR2 YFSETQ. The CDR3 runs 14 residues. V lost 4 bases and J 7 bases, leaving 14 bases between the germline ends. The CDR3 nucleotides are TGCGCCAGCAGCACAGCAGGGTACGGCGGGGAGCTGTTTTTT. Protein product: CASSTAGYGGELFF. Together with reference TRBV5-1 and TRBJ2-2, the CDR3 gives the full variable domain: KAGVTQTPRYLIKTRGQQVTLSCSPISGHRSVSWYQQTPGQGLQFLFEYFSETQRNKGNFPGRFSGRQFSNSRSEMNVSTLELGDSALYLCASSTAGYGGELFFGEGSRLTVL.

The J gene is TRBJ1-5, the V gene TRBV5-1; tentatively, D is TRBD1 (5 bases). Germline values: CDR1 SGHRS, CDR2 YFSETQ. CDR3 size: 15 residues. V lost 4 bases, J lost 6 bases, and 17 bases lay in between. DNA for the CDR3: TGCGCCAGCAGCCCCCGGGGGGGAGGGAGTCAGCCCCAGCATTTT. This sequence encodes CASSPRGGGSQPQHF.

The V gene is TRBV11-2, the J gene TRBJ1-4; TRBD1 agrees at 10 bases. This CDR3 comprises 15 residues. J lost 8 bases, V lost 3 bases, and 6 bases had no gene match. CDR1 is SGHAT and CDR2 is FQNNGV in the germline V gene. This CDR3 reads CASSLTGGWGEKLFF. In DNA form, the CDR3 reads TGTGCCAGCAGCTTGACAGGGGGCTGGGGCGAAAAACTGTTTTTT.

Points on this clone: Relative to the germline gene, one junction end is altered; a read error may explain this. V is TRBV7-8 and J is TRBJ2-3; a possible D gene is TRBD1 (5 bases). Germline-derived CDR1 and CDR2 are SGHVS and FQNEAQ. The CDR3 length is 12 residues. The CDR3 DNA follows: TGTGCCAGCGGGCAGGGCACGGATACGCAGTATTTT. This translates into CASGQGTDTQYF. Combining the CDR3 with reference TRBV7-8 and TRBJ2-3 gives the whole variable domain GAGVSQSPRYKVAKRGQDVALRCDPISGHVSLFWYQQALGQGPEFLTYFQNEAQLDKSGLPSDRFFAERPEGSVSTLKIQRTQQEDSAVYLCASGQGTDTQYFGPGTRLTVL.

The J gene is TRBJ2-3, the V gene TRBV5-1; 9 bases line up with TRBD2. This CDR3 contains 17 residues. Losses at the gene ends were 0 bases for V and 6 bases for J; bases not matched to a gene: 11. Germline CDR1 SGHRS, CDR2 YFSETQ. The CDR3 region has the DNA TGCGCCAGCAGCTTGGCAGTACGCGGGAGGGTCCCGGATACGCAGTATTTT. Its translation is CASSLAVRGRVPDTQYF.

The chain links TRBV11-2 to TRBJ1-6, with D maybe TRBD1 (6 bases). Trimming left V 1 base short and J 10 bases short, with 14 bases between. The CDR3 covers 15 residues. Germline CDR1 reads SGHAT; CDR2 reads FQNNGV. The chain's CDR3 is CASSLGTGPRSPLHF. The CDR3 nucleotides are TGTGCCAGCAGCTTAGGTACAGGGCCCCGGTCACCCCTCCACTTT.

The rearrangement links TRBV4-1 to TRBJ2-5, with 7 positions matching TRBD2. Unmatched junction bases numbered 8, after V lost 1 base and J lost 3 bases. CDR1 MGHRA and CDR2 YSYEKL come from the germline V gene. CDR3 length: 16 amino acids. CDR3 nucleotides: TGCGCCAGCAGCCAAGGTCTTCGGGCGGGGGAAGAGACCCAGTACTTC. It specifies CASSQGLRAGEETQYF.

This clone was seen only a few times. The chain employs TRBV14 and TRBJ1-3; 8 bases align to TRBD1. Per germline, CDR1 SGHDN and CDR2 FVKESK. This CDR3 spans 17 amino acids. The junction had 9 bases not matched to a gene; V was cut back by 5 bases and J by 0 bases. This chain's CDR3 is CASSATGAPISGNTIYF. CDR3 bases: TGTGCCAGCAGCGCGACAGGGGCCCCCATCTCTGGAAACACCATATATTTT.

The chain combines TRBV15 with TRBJ1-2, with TRBD1 matching 10 bases. Germline V gene data show CDR1 as LNHNV and CDR2 as YYDKDF (reference sequence). With 7 bases clipped from V and 4 bases from J, the junction kept 6 bases outside the gene matches. The CDR3 runs 14 residues. CDR3 residues: CATTAGQGIYGYTF. The CDR3 DNA sequence: TGTGCCACCACCGCGGGACAGGGGATCTATGGCTACACCTTC.

This clone was seen a single time. The chain uses TRBV19 and TRBJ1-5; 8 bases match TRBD1. This CDR3 contains 15 residues. Germline V lookup: CDR1 LNHDA, CDR2 SQIVND (reference sequence). J was trimmed by 2 bases and V by 6 bases; bases with no gene match: 6. CDR3 sequence reads: CASRYSDRGNQPQHF. As DNA, the CDR3 is TGTGCCAGTAGATACTCGGACAGGGGCAATCAGCCCCAGCATTTT.

The J gene is TRBJ1-1, the V gene TRBV19, with a tentative D call TRBD1 (6 bases). Germline loops: CDR1 LNHDA, CDR2 SQIVND (reference sequence). The germline V and J ends were trimmed by 4 bases and 5 bases, with 17 bases remaining between them. This CDR3 spans 15 amino acids. CDR3 coding DNA: TGTGCCAGTAGTACTACGGGGGGGCGGGGGACTGAAGCTTTCTTT. The encoded protein is CASSTTGGRGTEAFF. The full variable domain, rest sourced from reference TRBV19 and TRBJ1-1, is DGGITQSPKYLFRKEGQNVTLSCEQNLNHDAMYWYRQDPGQGLRLIYYSQIVNDFQKGDIAEGYSVSREKKESFPLTVTSAQKNPTAFYLCASSTTGGRGTEAFFGQGTRLTVV.

The chain recombines TRBV7-9 with TRBJ2-1; 7 bases are a match to TRBD2. This CDR3 region has 15 residues. Trimming took 4 bases from V and 6 from J; bases not matched to a gene: 9. Germline assignment: CDR1 SEHNR and CDR2 FQNEAQ (reference sequence). The CDR3 region has the DNA TGTGCCAGCAGCTCCGGGACTACTGGATTCAATGAGCAGTTCTTC. Translated: CASSSGTTGFNEQFF.

This chain uses TRBV10-3 with TRBJ2-7; D gene unclear. Germline CDR1 is ENHRY and CDR2 is SYGVKD. V lost 6 bases to trimming and J lost 6 bases, with 12 bases between them. The CDR3 extends over 12 amino acids. The chain's CDR3 is CAIRDSTGEQYF. CDR3 DNA: TGTGCCATCAGGGATTCGACGGGCGAGCAGTACTTC.

This clone was picked up a small number of times. The chain joins TRBV19 to TRBJ2-7; 7 bases are a match to TRBD1. Germline lookup yields CDR1 LNHDA and CDR2 SQIVND (reference sequence). The length of the CDR3 is 13 residues. The junction had 7 bases not matched to a gene; V was cut back by 5 bases and J by 6 bases. The DNA for the CDR3 is TGTGCCAGTAGTGGACAGGACGTTCCCGAGCAGTACTTC. Its protein is CASSGQDVPEQYF.

The rearrangement uses TRBV6-4 and TRBJ2-1, with 8 bases identical to TRBD2. The germline V gene encodes CDR1 MRHNA and CDR2 SNTAGT. The CDR3 contains 15 residues. With V trimmed by 0 bases and J by 3 bases, 1 base remained unmatched. The CDR3 region has the DNA TGTGCCAGCAGTGACTCTGCGGGAGGCTACAATGAGCAGTTCTTC. It encodes CASSDSAGGYNEQFF.

This chain connects TRBV5-4 to TRBJ1-3; D ambiguous. Trimming cost V 0 bases and J 7 bases, with 8 bases left between them. The V gene's germline CDR1 is SGHNT and CDR2 YYREEE (reference sequence). The CDR3 totals 13 residues. CDR3 in amino acids: CASSLAGGNTIYF. CDR3 sequence (DNA): TGTGCCAGCAGCTTGGCAGGCGGGAACACCATATATTTT.

In this sample, this clone turned up once. The chain links TRBV14 to TRBJ2-7, with D possibly matching TRBD1 (5 bases). This CDR3 is built from 13 residues. The germline V gene encodes CDR1 SGHDN and CDR2 FVKESK. The V and J ends lost 1 base and 7 bases respectively, with 11 bases between them. The CDR3 DNA reads as TGTGCCAGCAGCCAAGTAGGGGCGCGGGAGCAGTACTTC. This gives the protein CASSQVGAREQYF.